Listed below are T cell receptor beta chains from one sample, sequenced in a study of T-cell memory formation after mild COVID-19. TCRdb re-called the 5' RACE reads with MiXCR, one entry per CDR3 protein. This sample has some 68,000 distinct CDR3 sequences, with over 15% found just once. The sample consisted of PBMCs or a T cell subset sorted from them (not recorded which). Receptors originate from an adult woman who had mild COVID-19 (a few samples of this study predate the infection). Cell type and time point are not known. The CDR3 runs from the conserved cysteine through the conserved F or W. The D gene is left open where the match is weak. Not all rows give a size; the values are once, few, many and, for expanded clones, a class.

CDR3 protein,CDR3 DNA,D gene,clone size,J gene,V gene
CASSLSALGGSSYEQYF,TGTGCCAGCAGCTTGTCCGCACTGGGAGGGAGCTCCTACGAGCAGTACTTC,TRBD2,many,TRBJ2-7,TRBV5-5
CASSVSGEPPPYTF,TGTGCCAGCAGCGTAAGCGGGGAACCCCCTCCGTACACCTTC,NA,NA,TRBJ1-2,TRBV9
CASSDSSGRGYNEQFF,TGTGCCAGCAGTGACTCGAGCGGGAGAGGCTACAATGAGCAGTTCTTC,TRBD2,NA,TRBJ2-1,TRBV6-4
CASSLSGQGFYEQYF,TGTGCCAGCAGTTTATCCGGACAGGGATTCTACGAGCAGTACTTC,TRBD1,few,TRBJ2-7,TRBV27
CASSPGVRSSYEQYF,TGTGCCAGCAGCCCGGGAGTACGCAGCTCCTACGAGCAGTACTTC,NA,many,TRBJ2-7,TRBV7-8
CASSPPYLNTQYF,TGTGCCAGCAGTCCTCCCTATCTGAATACGCAGTATTTT,NA,few,TRBJ2-3,TRBV12-3/TRBV12-4
CSARGLYNEQFF,TGCAGTGCTAGAGGACTCTACAATGAGCAGTTCTTC,NA,few,TRBJ2-1,TRBV20-1
CASSQEWGGKSNQGLVDGYTF,TGCGCCAGCAGCCAAGAGTGGGGTGGGAAGTCCAATCAGGGACTTGTGGATGGCTACACCTTC,NA,NA,TRBJ1-2,TRBV4-3
CASSPEGTYYEQYF,TGTGCCAGCTCACCCGAAGGGACGTACTACGAGCAGTACTTC,NA,few,TRBJ2-7,TRBV18
CASSPGPGGAGSYNEQFF,TGTGCCAGCAGCCCCGGTCCGGGGGGCGCGGGGTCCTACAATGAGCAGTTCTTC,NA,NA,TRBJ2-1,TRBV7-9
CATSRAYREYEQFF,TGTGCAACCAGCAGAGCATACAGGGAATATGAGCAGTTCTTC,NA,NA,TRBJ2-1,TRBV15
CSVGISGRTDTQYF,TGCAGCGTTGGAATTAGCGGAAGGACAGATACGCAGTATTTT,NA,NA,TRBJ2-3,TRBV29-1
CSVGVEGLNTEAFF,TGCAGCGTTGGGGTGGAGGGGTTGAACACTGAAGCTTTCTTT,NA,few,TRBJ1-1,TRBV29-1
CASSALLAAGGLYNEQFF,TGTGCCAGCAGTGCCTTACTAGCGGCGGGAGGGCTCTACAATGAGCAGTTCTTC,TRBD2,NA,TRBJ2-1,TRBV27
CASSQPTRGGLGFHEQYF,TGTGCCAGCAGCCAACCTACCCGAGGGGGCTTGGGTTTCCACGAGCAGTACTTC,TRBD1,few,TRBJ2-7,TRBV14
CATSPGWNTGELFF,TGTGCCACCAGCCCCGGATGGAACACCGGGGAGCTGTTTTTT,NA,few,TRBJ2-2,TRBV24-1
CASSFSGELFF,TGTGCCAGCAGCTTTTCCGGGGAGCTGTTTTTT,NA,few,TRBJ2-2,TRBV12-3/TRBV12-4
CASSQGTLNYGYTF,TGTGCCAGCAGCCAAGGGACATTGAACTATGGCTACACCTTC,NA,few,TRBJ1-2,TRBV4-2
CASSELQGAGNTIYF,TGTGCCAGCAGTGAACTACAGGGGGCTGGAAACACCATATATTTT,TRBD1,few,TRBJ1-3,TRBV6-1
CASSDGETQYF,TGCGCCAGCAGCGATGGAGAGACCCAGTACTTC,NA,few,TRBJ2-5,TRBV5-1